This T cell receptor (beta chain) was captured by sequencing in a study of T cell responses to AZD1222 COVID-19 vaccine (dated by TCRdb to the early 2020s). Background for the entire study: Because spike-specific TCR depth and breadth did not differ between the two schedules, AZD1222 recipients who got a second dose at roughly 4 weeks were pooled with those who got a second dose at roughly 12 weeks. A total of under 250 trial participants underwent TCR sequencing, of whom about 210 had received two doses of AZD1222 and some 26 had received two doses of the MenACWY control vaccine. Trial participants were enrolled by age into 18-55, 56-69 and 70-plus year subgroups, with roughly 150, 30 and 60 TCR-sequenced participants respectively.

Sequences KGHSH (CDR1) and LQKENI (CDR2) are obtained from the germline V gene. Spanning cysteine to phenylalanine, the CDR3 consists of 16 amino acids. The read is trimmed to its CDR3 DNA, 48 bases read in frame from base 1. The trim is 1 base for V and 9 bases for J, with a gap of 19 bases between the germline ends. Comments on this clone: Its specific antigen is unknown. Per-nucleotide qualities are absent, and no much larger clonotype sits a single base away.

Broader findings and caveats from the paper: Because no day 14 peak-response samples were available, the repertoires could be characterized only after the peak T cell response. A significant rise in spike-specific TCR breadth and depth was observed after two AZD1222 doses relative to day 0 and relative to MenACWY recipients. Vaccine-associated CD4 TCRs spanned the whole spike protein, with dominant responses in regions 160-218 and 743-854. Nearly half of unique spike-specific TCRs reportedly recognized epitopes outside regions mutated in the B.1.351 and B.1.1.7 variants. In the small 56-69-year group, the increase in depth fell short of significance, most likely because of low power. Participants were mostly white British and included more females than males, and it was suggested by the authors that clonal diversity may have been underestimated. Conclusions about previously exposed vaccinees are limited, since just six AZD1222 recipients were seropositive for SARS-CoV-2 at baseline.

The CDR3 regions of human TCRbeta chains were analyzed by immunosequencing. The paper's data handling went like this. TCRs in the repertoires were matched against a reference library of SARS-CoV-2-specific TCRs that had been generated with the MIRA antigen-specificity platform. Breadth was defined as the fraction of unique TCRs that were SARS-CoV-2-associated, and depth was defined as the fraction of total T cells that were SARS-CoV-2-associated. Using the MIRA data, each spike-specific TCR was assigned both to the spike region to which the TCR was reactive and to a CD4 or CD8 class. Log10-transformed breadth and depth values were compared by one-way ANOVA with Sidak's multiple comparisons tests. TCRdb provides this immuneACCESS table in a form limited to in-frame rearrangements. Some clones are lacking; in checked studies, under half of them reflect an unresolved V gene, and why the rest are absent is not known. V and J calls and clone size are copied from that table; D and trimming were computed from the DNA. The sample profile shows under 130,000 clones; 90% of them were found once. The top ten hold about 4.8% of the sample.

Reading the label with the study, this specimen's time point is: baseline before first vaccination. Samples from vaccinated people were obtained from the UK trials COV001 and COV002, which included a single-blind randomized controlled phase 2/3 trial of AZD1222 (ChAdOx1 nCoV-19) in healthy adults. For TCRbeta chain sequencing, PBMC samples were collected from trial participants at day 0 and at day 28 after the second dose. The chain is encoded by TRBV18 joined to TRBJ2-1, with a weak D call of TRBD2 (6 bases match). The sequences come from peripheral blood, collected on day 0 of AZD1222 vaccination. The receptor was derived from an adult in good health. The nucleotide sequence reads TGTGCCAGCTCACCACGTGTGACTAGGGGAGCTTTTGAGCAGTTCTTC. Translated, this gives CASSPRVTRGAFEQFF. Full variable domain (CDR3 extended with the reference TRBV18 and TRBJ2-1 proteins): NAGVMQNPRHLVRRRGQEARLRCSPMKGHSHVYWYRQLPEEGLKFMVYLQKENIIDESGMPKERFSAEFPKEGPSILRIQQVVRGDSAAYFCASSPRVTRGAFEQFFGPGTRLTVL.